This T cell receptor beta chain was identified in a study of blood T cell repertoires in COVID-19. Study-level background: Samples of COVID-19 (acute and convalescent) were obtained from the United States, Italy and Spain. The cDNA or gDNA used as material had been derived from T cells, B-cell-depleted T cells, or PBMCs.

The germline V gene has CDR1 SNHLY and CDR2 FYNNEI. V gave up 3 bases and J gave up 3 bases; unmatched junction bases: 6. The CDR3 runs to 15 residues. As handled by the study authors: Amplification of reference gene primers was used by the study to estimate nucleated cell counts. TCRdb's copy holds only in-frame clones and misses some; the assay was immunoSEQ multiplex PCR. The D gene and trimming were derived from the DNA, and the V and J assignments and clone size from that table. The sample carries approximately 190,000 clones, 75% to 90% recorded once. The V and J genes are TRBV2 and TRBJ2-3, with TRBD2 matching over 7 bases. This receptor was identified in a man aged 55 to 70 with acute or convalescent COVID-19. Sequencing input: peripheral blood. CDR3 nucleotide sequence: TGTGCCAGCAGTGAGAGCGGGACTGGGACAGATACGCAGTATTTT. Translating it yields CASSESGTGTDTQYF. Variable domain in full (rest from reference TRBV2 and TRBJ2-3): EPEVTQTPSHQVTQMGQEVILRCVPISNHLYFYWYRQILGQKVEFLVSFYNNEISEKSEIFDDQFSVERPDGSNFTLKIRSTKLEDSAMYFCASSESGTGTDTQYFGPGTRLTVL.